The sequence of this T cell receptor (beta chain) was determined in a study of blood T cell repertoires in COVID-19. CDR1 is LGHDT, CDR2 YNNKEL, per germline (reference sequence). V was pared by 4 bases and J by 2 bases, with 7 bases of the junction left unmatched. This CDR3 has 16 amino acids. Original handling: The assay estimated nucleated cells by amplifying reference gene primers. The method was immunoSEQ multiplex PCR; TCRdb's version includes in-frame clones alone and lacks a portion of them. V and J calls and clone size follow that table, whereas D and trimming were derived from the DNA. The sample lists roughly 250,000 clones, around three quarters occurring once.

The chain joins TRBV3-1 (or the pseudogene TRBV3-2) to TRBJ2-1, with 8 bases matching TRBD2. This receptor was obtained from a woman older than 75 with acute or convalescent COVID-19. The sequenced sample consisted of peripheral blood. CDR3 nucleotides: TGTGCCAGCAGCCTACCCGGGGGGGCCCCCTACAATGAGCAGTTCTTC. It is translated as CASSLPGGAPYNEQFF.